Each of the 4 T cell receptor beta chains below was sequenced from the same sample in a study of blood T cell repertoires in COVID-19. Some clones are missing from TCRdb's copy, which holds only in-frame ones; the method was immunoSEQ multiplex PCR. The sample has 200,000 to 250,000 clones, 89% seen once. Specimen: peripheral blood. The source is a man between 60 and 75 years old who had recovered from COVID-19.

The chain employs TRBV11-2 and TRBJ1-2; D may be TRBD1 (6 bases). This CDR3 contains 16 residues. Trimming left V 5 bases short and J 5 bases short, with 21 bases between. Germline V gene data show CDR1 as SGHAT and CDR2 as FQNNGV. The CDR3 protein is CASSLQGPEARYGYTF. In DNA, the CDR3 is TGTGCCAGCAGCCTACAGGGACCCGAAGCAAGGTATGGCTACACCTTC.

The chain has TRBV30 and TRBJ2-7, with D possibly matching TRBD1 (5 bases). CDR3 length: 13 residues. Trimming stripped 5 bases from V and 2 bases from J, with 13 bases between. Germline assignment: CDR1 GTSNPN and CDR2 SVGIG (reference sequence). The CDR3 is CAWGALGPYEQYF. DNA for the CDR3: TGTGCCTGGGGGGCGTTGGGGCCCTACGAGCAGTACTTC.

V is TRBV19 and J is TRBJ1-6; 7 nucleotides line up with TRBD1. Germline V lookup: CDR1 LNHDA, CDR2 SQIVND (reference sequence). This CDR3 has 15 residues. The J segment lost 2 bases and the V segment lost 6 bases, leaving 4 bases of the junction unmatched. The chain's CDR3 is CASRGQSAYNSPLHF. CDR3 DNA sequence: TGTGCCAGTAGGGGACAGTCGGCCTATAATTCACCCCTCCACTTT.

V and J are TRBV30 and TRBJ2-7, with TRBD2 matching 11 bases. Trimming took 4 bases from V and 0 from J; bases not matched to a gene: 11. The CDR3 is 17 residues long. Germline V lookup: CDR1 GTSNPN, CDR2 SVGIG (reference sequence). The CDR3 here is CAWTTARTSGLSYEQYF. Here the CDR3 DNA reads TGTGCCTGGACTACTGCCAGGACTAGCGGGCTCTCCTACGAGCAGTACTTC.